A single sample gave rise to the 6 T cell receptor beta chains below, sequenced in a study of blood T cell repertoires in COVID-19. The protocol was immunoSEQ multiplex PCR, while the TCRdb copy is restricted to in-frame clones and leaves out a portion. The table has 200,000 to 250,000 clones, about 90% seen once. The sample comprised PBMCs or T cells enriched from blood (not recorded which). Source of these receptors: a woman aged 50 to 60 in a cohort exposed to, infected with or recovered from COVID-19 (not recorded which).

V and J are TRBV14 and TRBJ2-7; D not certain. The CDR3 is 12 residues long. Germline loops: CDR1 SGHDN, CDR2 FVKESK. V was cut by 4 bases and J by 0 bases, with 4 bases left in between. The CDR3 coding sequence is TGTGCCAGCAGCCGCGACTCCTACGAGCAGTACTTC. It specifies CASSRDSYEQYF.

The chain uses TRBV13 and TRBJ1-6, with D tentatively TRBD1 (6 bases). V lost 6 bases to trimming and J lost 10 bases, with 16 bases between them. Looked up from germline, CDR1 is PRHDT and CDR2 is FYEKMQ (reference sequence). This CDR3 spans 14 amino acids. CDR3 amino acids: CASSQNRDGSPLHF. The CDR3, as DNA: TGTGCCAGCAGTCAAAACAGGGACGGGTCACCCCTCCACTTT.

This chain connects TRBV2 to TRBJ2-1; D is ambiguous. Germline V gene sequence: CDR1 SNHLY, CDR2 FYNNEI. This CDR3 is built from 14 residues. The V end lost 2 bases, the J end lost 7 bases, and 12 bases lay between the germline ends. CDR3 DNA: TGTGCCAGCAGTGAACGTAGTTTCTTGAATGAGCAGTTCTTC. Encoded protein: CASSERSFLNEQFF. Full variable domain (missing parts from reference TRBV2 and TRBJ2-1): EPEVTQTPSHQVTQMGQEVILRCVPISNHLYFYWYRQILGQKVEFLVSFYNNEISEKSEIFDDQFSVERPDGSNFTLKIRSTKLEDSAMYFCASSERSFLNEQFFGPGTRLTVL.

CDR3 DNA: TGCGCCAGCAGAGCCACCGGGGGGCTGCGCACTGAAGCTTTCTTT. It codes for CASRATGGLRTEAFF. The J gene is TRBJ1-1, the V gene TRBV5-1, with a possible D match to TRBD1 (6 bases). Germline assignment: CDR1 SGHRS and CDR2 YFSETQ. Trimming left V 5 bases short and J 4 bases short, with 18 bases between. This CDR3 spans 15 amino acids.

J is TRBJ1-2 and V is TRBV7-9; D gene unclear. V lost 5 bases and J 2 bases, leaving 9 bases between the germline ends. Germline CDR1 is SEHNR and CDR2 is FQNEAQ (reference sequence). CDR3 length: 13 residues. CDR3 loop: CASSPYENYGYTF. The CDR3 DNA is TGTGCCAGCAGCCCCTACGAGAACTATGGCTACACCTTC.

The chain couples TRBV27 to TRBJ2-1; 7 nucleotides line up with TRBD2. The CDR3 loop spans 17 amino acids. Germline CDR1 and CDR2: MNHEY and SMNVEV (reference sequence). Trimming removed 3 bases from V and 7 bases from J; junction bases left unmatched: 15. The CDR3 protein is CASSFIPGGGSRNEQFF. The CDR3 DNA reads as TGTGCCAGCAGTTTCATCCCTGGCGGGGGAAGTCGGAATGAGCAGTTCTTC.